This TCR beta chain was captured in a study of early T cells in non-severe SARS-CoV-2 infection. From the 5' RACE reads, TCRdb called clonotypes with MiXCR, one entry per CDR3 protein. The data show around 45,000 distinct CDR3 sequences, with around 3.6% seen just once and over 3% held by the top ten. Per germline, CDR1 ENHRY and CDR2 SYGVKD. The CDR3 runs to 14 residues. Trimming took 2 bases from V and 5 from J, leaving 13 bases between them. The chain uses TRBV10-3 and TRBJ2-7; D tentatively reads TRBD1 or TRBD2 (6 bases each). This TCR was recovered from an adult who was a healthcare worker with PCR-confirmed SARS-CoV-2 infection or an uninfected control (not recorded which). Sequenced: whole blood. CDR3 protein: CAISERGARDEQYF. In nucleotides, the CDR3 is TGTGCCATCAGTGAGAGGGGGGCGCGGGACGAGCAGTACTTC.